This TCR beta chain was captured by sequencing in a study of Ad26.COV2.S vaccination and SARS-CoV-2 variants. The wider study: Of the COV1001 trial arms, the Ad26.COV2.S arm included the donor. Ad26.COV2.S, an intramuscular injection, was given once or twice 56 days apart.

The treatment is: some 20 received Ad26.COV2.S at low or high dose, single or two shots; about 5 received placebo; per-sample allocation not given. Sampling was done on day 63 after the first vaccine or placebo injection. Overall study findings and caveats: Spike-specific responses of CD8+ and CD4+ T cells were reported to display substantial breadth after vaccination.

The assay was immunoSEQ multiplex PCR, and TCRdb's table has in-frame clones only and misses some. The table shows more than 300,000 clones, with 86% occurring only once. Notes on this clone: The antigen is not known.

CDR3 length equals 10 residues. Trimming removed 5 bases at V and 7 bases at J, with 8 bases between. Germline loops: CDR1 DFQATT, CDR2 SNEGSKA (reference sequence). This TCR was recovered from a person between 18 and 59 years old who received the Ad26.COV2.S COVID-19 vaccine or a placebo. This rearrangement joins TRBV20-1 to TRBJ2-5; D gene uncertain. Sequenced material: peripheral blood, taken in a trial of Ad26.COV2.S vaccine versus placebo. DNA of the CDR3: TGCAGTGCTGGACCGAGGACCCAGTACTTC. Translation: CSAGPRTQYF.